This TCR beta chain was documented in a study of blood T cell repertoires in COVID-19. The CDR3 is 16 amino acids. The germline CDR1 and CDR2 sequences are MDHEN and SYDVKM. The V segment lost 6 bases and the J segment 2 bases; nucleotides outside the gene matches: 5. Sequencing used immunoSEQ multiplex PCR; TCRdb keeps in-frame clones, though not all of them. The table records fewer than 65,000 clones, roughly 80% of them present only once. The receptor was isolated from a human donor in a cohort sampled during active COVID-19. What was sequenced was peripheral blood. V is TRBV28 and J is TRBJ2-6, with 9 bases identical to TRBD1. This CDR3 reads CASRKQGAPGANVLTF. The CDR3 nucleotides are TGTGCCAGCAGGAAACAGGGGGCTCCTGGGGCCAACGTCCTGACTTTC.